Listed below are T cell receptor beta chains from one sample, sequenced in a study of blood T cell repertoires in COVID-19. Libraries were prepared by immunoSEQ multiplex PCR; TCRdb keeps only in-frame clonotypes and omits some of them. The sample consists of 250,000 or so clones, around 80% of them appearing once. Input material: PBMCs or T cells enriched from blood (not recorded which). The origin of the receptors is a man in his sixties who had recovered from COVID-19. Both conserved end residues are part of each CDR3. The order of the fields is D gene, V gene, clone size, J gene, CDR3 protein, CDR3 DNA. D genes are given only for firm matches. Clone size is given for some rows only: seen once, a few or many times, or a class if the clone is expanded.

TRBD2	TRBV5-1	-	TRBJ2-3	CASSQRLAGGNTDTQYF	TGCGCCAGCAGCCAAAGACTAGCGGGGGGAAACACAGATACGCAGTATTTT
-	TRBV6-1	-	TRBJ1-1	CASSEEGRTEAFF	TGTGCCAGCAGTGAAGAGGGGCGGACTGAAGCTTTCTTT
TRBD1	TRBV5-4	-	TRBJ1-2	CASSAGQNYGYTF	TGTGCCAGCAGCGCGGGACAGAACTATGGCTACACCTTC
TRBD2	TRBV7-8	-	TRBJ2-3	CASSPSGVGGYTQYF	TGTGCCAGCAGCCCATCCGGGGTCGGGGGGTATACGCAGTATTTT
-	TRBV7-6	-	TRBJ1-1	CASSPTGLNTEAFF	TGTGCCAGCAGCCCGACAGGCTTGAACACTGAAGCTTTCTTT
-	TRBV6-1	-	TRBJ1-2	CASSEGGAYGYTF	TGTGCCAGCAGTGAAGGGGGAGCCTATGGCTACACCTTC
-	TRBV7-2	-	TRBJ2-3	CASSSRTGTDTQYF	TGTGCCAGCAGCTCACGAACGGGTACAGATACGCAGTATTTT
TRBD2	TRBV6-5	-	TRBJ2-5	CASSLGLAEETQYF	TGTGCCAGCAGTCTGGGACTAGCGGAAGAGACCCAGTACTTC
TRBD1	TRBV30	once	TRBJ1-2	CAWGQGAGYGYTF	TGTGCCTGGGGTCAGGGGGCCGGGTATGGCTACACCTTC
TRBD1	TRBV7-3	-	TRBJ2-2	CASSERQGPNTGELFF	TGTGCCAGCAGCGAACGACAGGGACCGAACACCGGGGAGCTGTTTTTT
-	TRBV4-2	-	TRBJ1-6	CASSQEGRANSPLHF	TGTGCCAGCAGCCAAGAGGGCAGGGCTAATTCACCCCTCCACTTT
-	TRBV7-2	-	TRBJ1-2	CASSLGPGFNYGYTF	TGTGCCAGCAGCTTAGGTCCAGGATTTAACTATGGCTACACCTTC
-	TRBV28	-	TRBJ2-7	CASSPEIQQYF	TGTGCCAGCAGTCCCGAGATTCAGCAGTACTTC
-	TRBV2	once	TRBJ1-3	CARESGNTIYF	TGTGCCCGGGAGTCTGGAAACACCATATATTTT
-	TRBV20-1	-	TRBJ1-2	CSASWRGKDGYTF	TGCAGTGCTAGTTGGAGGGGCAAGGATGGCTACACCTTC
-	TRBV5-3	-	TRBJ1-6	CARSAIQGSHNSPLHF	TGTGCCAGAAGCGCGATCCAGGGTTCCCATAATTCACCCCTCCACTTT
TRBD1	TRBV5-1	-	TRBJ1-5	CASSPQGYNNQPQHF	TGCGCCAGCAGCCCACAGGGGTATAACAATCAGCCCCAGCATTTT
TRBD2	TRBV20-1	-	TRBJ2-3	CSASSGDTQYF	TGCAGTGCTAGTAGCGGGGATACGCAGTATTTT
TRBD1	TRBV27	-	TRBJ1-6	CASSLPTGTGLGSLHF	TGTGCCAGCAGTTTACCAACCGGGACAGGCCTAGGGTCCCTCCACTTT
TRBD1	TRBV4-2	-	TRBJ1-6	CASSQDHGQGAKLANSPLHF	TGTGCCAGCAGCCAGGACCACGGACAGGGGGCGAAATTGGCTAATTCACCCCTCCACTTT
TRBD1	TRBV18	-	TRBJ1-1	CASSPRTGQNTEAFF	TGTGCCAGCTCACCAAGGACAGGCCAGAACACTGAAGCTTTCTTT
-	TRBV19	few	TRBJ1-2	CASIIDSQSHYGYTF	TGTGCCAGTATTATTGACAGCCAAAGCCACTATGGCTACACCTTC
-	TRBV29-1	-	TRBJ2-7	CSVVTGSYYEQYF	TGCAGCGTTGTAACGGGGTCCTACTACGAGCAGTACTTC
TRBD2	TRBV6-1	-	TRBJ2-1	CASSDRSGGDYNEQFF	TGTGCCAGCAGTGATCGCAGCGGGGGAGATTACAATGAGCAGTTCTTC
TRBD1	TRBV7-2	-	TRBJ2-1	CASSLESGQGNNEQFF	TGTGCCAGCAGCTTAGAATCAGGACAGGGAAACAATGAGCAGTTCTTC